This T cell receptor (beta chain) was found in a study of T cells after yellow fever vaccination. About the research overall: With SMART-Seq v4 Ultra Low Input, the fractions containing low cell numbers were prepared.

A single record per CDR3 protein comes from TCRdb applying MiXCR to the 5' RACE reads. The sample holds 300,000 to 400,000 distinct CDR3 sequences, over 5% seen once. The CDR3 loop spans 14 amino acids. Germline assignment: CDR1 KGHSH and CDR2 LQKENI. Trimming took 6 bases from V and 1 from J, leaving 10 bases between them. Study results and limitations: At 95% to 98% for CD4 and approximately 88% for CD8, most primary-vaccination clones showed up again after the booster. A secondary response was less intense yet reached its peak sooner, at day 5 versus 15. Clonotypes appearing in both CD4 and CD8 compartments existed, and their share was small.

There are a few counts of this clonotype. Its antigen is undetermined. The TCR was taken from a man aged 25-45 years who received the YFV17D yellow fever vaccine. The V and J genes are TRBV18 and TRBJ1-5, with no clear D. The sample was PBMCs, taken 5 days after the yellow fever booster vaccination. The CDR3 here is CASSLTESNQPQHF. For the CDR3, the DNA is TGTGCCAGCTCGTTGACGGAAAGCAATCAGCCCCAGCATTTT.